This is a list of T cell receptor beta chains from one sample in a study of CD8+ T cells in alopecia areata. Clones were sequenced by immunoSEQ multiplex PCR, and TCRdb holds only the in-frame ones, with some missing. The sample consists of 210,000 or so clones, more than 60% of them appearing once. Source: CD4+ T cells sorted from blood, taken at week 44, from a patient treated with tofacitinib. The receptors shown here come from a human donor with alopecia areata. Both conserved end residues are part of each CDR3. D genes are given only for firm matches. Clone sizes are given selectively: once, few, many, or a class where the clone is expanded.

D gene: NA
J gene: TRBJ1-1
V gene: TRBV29-1
clone size: NA
CDR3 protein: CSVGQLWNTEAFF
CDR3 DNA: TGCAGCGTTGGACAGTTATGGAACACTGAAGCTTTCTTT

D gene: NA
J gene: TRBJ2-6
V gene: TRBV30
clone size: NA
CDR3 protein: CAWTGPGANVLTF
CDR3 DNA: TGTGCCTGGACTGGTCCTGGGGCCAACGTCCTGACTTTC

D gene: TRBD2
J gene: TRBJ2-1
V gene: TRBV30
clone size: NA
CDR3 protein: CACQGRAMNEQFF
CDR3 DNA: TGTGCCTGCCAAGGGAGGGCTATGAATGAGCAGTTCTTC

D gene: NA
J gene: TRBJ2-3
V gene: TRBV2
clone size: NA
CDR3 protein: CASRNPSGRQYF
CDR3 DNA: TGTGCCAGCAGGAACCCCTCCGGGCGGCAGTATTTT

D gene: NA
J gene: TRBJ2-3
V gene: TRBV30
clone size: once
CDR3 protein: CAYQDGTDTQYF
CDR3 DNA: TGTGCCTACCAGGACGGCACAGATACGCAGTATTTT

D gene: TRBD1
J gene: TRBJ1-2
V gene: TRBV11-3
clone size: NA
CDR3 protein: CASSFSQGGGDYGYTF
CDR3 DNA: TGTGCCAGCAGCTTTTCACAAGGGGGCGGCGACTATGGCTACACCTTC

D gene: NA
J gene: TRBJ2-7
V gene: TRBV29-1
clone size: NA
CDR3 protein: CSVEWEYEQYF
CDR3 DNA: TGCAGCGTTGAATGGGAGTACGAGCAGTACTTC

D gene: NA
J gene: TRBJ1-3
V gene: TRBV27
clone size: few
CDR3 protein: CASSSLQGRSGNTIYF
CDR3 DNA: TGTGCCAGCAGTTCCCTACAGGGCCGCTCTGGAAACACCATATATTTT

D gene: NA
J gene: TRBJ2-2
V gene: TRBV5-1
clone size: NA
CDR3 protein: CASSLAAGPNTGELFF
CDR3 DNA: TGCGCCAGCAGCTTGGCTGCTGGACCGAACACCGGGGAGCTGTTTTTT

D gene: TRBD2
J gene: TRBJ2-3
V gene: TRBV4-1
clone size: NA
CDR3 protein: CASSSTSGGDTDTQYF
CDR3 DNA: TGTGCCAGCAGCTCCACTAGCGGGGGGGACACAGATACGCAGTATTTT

D gene: NA
J gene: TRBJ1-2
V gene: TRBV30
clone size: NA
CDR3 protein: CAWSHDLRGYTF
CDR3 DNA: TGTGCCTGGAGTCACGATCTCCGGGGCTACACCTTC

D gene: NA
J gene: TRBJ1-2
V gene: TRBV14
clone size: NA
CDR3 protein: CASSLQKAYGYTF
CDR3 DNA: TGTGCCAGCAGCCTTCAGAAAGCCTATGGCTACACCTTC

D gene: NA
J gene: TRBJ1-2
V gene: TRBV29-1
clone size: NA
CDR3 protein: CSVVDRLGDYGYTF
CDR3 DNA: TGCAGCGTGGTGGACCGACTGGGGGACTATGGCTACACCTTC

D gene: TRBD1
J gene: TRBJ1-1
V gene: TRBV18
clone size: NA
CDR3 protein: CASSLQGALNTEAFF
CDR3 DNA: TGTGCCAGCTCCCTACAGGGGGCCCTAAACACTGAAGCTTTCTTT

D gene: TRBD1
J gene: TRBJ1-6
V gene: TRBV4-1
clone size: NA
CDR3 protein: CASSQDRGQTPLHF
CDR3 DNA: TGCGCCAGCAGCCAAGACAGGGGGCAAACACCCCTCCACTTT

D gene: NA
J gene: TRBJ2-3
V gene: TRBV29-1
clone size: NA
CDR3 protein: CSVGVVLTDTQYF
CDR3 DNA: TGCAGCGTTGGAGTGGTGTTGACAGATACGCAGTATTTT

D gene: NA
J gene: TRBJ1-1
V gene: TRBV9
clone size: NA
CDR3 protein: CASSVEERTEAFF
CDR3 DNA: TGTGCCAGCAGCGTAGAAGAACGCACTGAAGCTTTCTTT

D gene: TRBD1
J gene: TRBJ1-2
V gene: TRBV4-3
clone size: few
CDR3 protein: CASSQELRDSGDYGYTF
CDR3 DNA: TGCGCCAGCAGCCAAGAGCTGCGGGACAGCGGAGACTATGGCTACACCTTC

D gene: NA
J gene: TRBJ2-3
V gene: TRBV7-2
clone size: once
CDR3 protein: CASSPGTGGTDTQYF
CDR3 DNA: TGTGCCAGCAGCCCCGGGACCGGGGGCACAGATACGCAGTATTTT

D gene: NA
J gene: TRBJ1-6
V gene: TRBV14
clone size: few
CDR3 protein: CASSPSGRTTSGTDNSPLHF
CDR3 DNA: TGTGCCAGCAGCCCCAGCGGTAGAACCACCTCCGGGACGGACAATTCACCCCTCCACTTT

D gene: NA
J gene: TRBJ2-7
V gene: TRBV25-1
clone size: NA
CDR3 protein: CASSIAGSSYEQYF
CDR3 DNA: TGTGCCAGCAGCATTGCAGGTAGCTCCTACGAGCAGTACTTC

D gene: TRBD1
J gene: TRBJ2-5
V gene: TRBV12-5
clone size: NA
CDR3 protein: CASGLARTGGETQYF
CDR3 DNA: TGTGCTAGTGGTTTGGCCCGGACAGGCGGAGAGACCCAGTACTTC

D gene: NA
J gene: TRBJ1-1
V gene: TRBV29-1
clone size: NA
CDR3 protein: CSVEGVRNTEAFF
CDR3 DNA: TGCAGCGTTGAAGGTGTCAGAAACACTGAAGCTTTCTTT

D gene: NA
J gene: TRBJ2-3
V gene: TRBV7-3
clone size: NA
CDR3 protein: CASVSRGSTDTQYF
CDR3 DNA: TGTGCCAGTGTCTCGAGAGGGAGCACAGATACGCAGTATTTT

D gene: NA
J gene: TRBJ1-5
V gene: TRBV7-2
clone size: NA
CDR3 protein: CASSLMHQPQHF
CDR3 DNA: TGTGCCAGCAGCTTAATGCATCAGCCCCAGCATTTT

D gene: TRBD1
J gene: TRBJ2-1
V gene: TRBV14
clone size: NA
CDR3 protein: CASSHGTANNEQFF
CDR3 DNA: TGTGCCAGCAGCCATGGGACAGCCAACAATGAGCAGTTCTTC

D gene: NA
J gene: TRBJ1-2
V gene: TRBV6-6
clone size: few
CDR3 protein: CASSYSSPAGYGYTF
CDR3 DNA: TGTGCCAGCAGTTACTCGTCGCCGGCGGGCTATGGCTACACCTTC

D gene: NA
J gene: TRBJ2-2
V gene: TRBV4-3
clone size: NA
CDR3 protein: CASSQDRTFTGELFF
CDR3 DNA: TGCGCCAGCAGCCAAGATCGAACATTTACCGGGGAGCTGTTTTTT

D gene: NA
J gene: TRBJ1-2
V gene: TRBV30
clone size: once
CDR3 protein: CAWSVSTARSGFYGYTF
CDR3 DNA: TGTGCCTGGAGCGTGTCGACCGCTCGGAGTGGGTTCTATGGCTACACCTTC

D gene: NA
J gene: TRBJ1-1
V gene: TRBV29-1
clone size: NA
CDR3 protein: CSASHGGKRNTEAFF
CDR3 DNA: TGCAGCGCTAGTCACGGGGGAAAACGTAACACTGAAGCTTTCTTT

D gene: NA
J gene: TRBJ1-2
V gene: TRBV29-1
clone size: NA
CDR3 protein: CSVFSGGGYGYTF
CDR3 DNA: TGCAGCGTTTTCTCGGGGGGCGGCTATGGCTACACCTTC

D gene: NA
J gene: TRBJ2-4
V gene: TRBV2
clone size: NA
CDR3 protein: CASSGRTLAKNIQYF
CDR3 DNA: TGTGCCAGCAGTGGACGGACACTAGCCAAAAACATTCAGTACTTC

D gene: TRBD1
J gene: TRBJ1-1
V gene: TRBV7-9
clone size: NA
CDR3 protein: CASSSVGQGTTEAFF
CDR3 DNA: TGTGCCAGCAGCTCCGTTGGACAGGGCACCACTGAAGCTTTCTTT

D gene: NA
J gene: TRBJ2-2
V gene: TRBV30
clone size: few
CDR3 protein: CAWSQGLLGELFF
CDR3 DNA: TGTGCCTGGAGTCAAGGGTTGTTGGGGGAGCTGTTTTTT

D gene: TRBD2
J gene: TRBJ2-5
V gene: TRBV18
clone size: NA
CDR3 protein: CASSPLAGGPSYQETQYF
CDR3 DNA: TGTGCCAGCTCACCGCTAGCGGGGGGGCCTTCATACCAAGAGACCCAGTACTTC

D gene: NA
J gene: TRBJ2-5
V gene: TRBV4-3
clone size: NA
CDR3 protein: CASSQTGNQETQYF
CDR3 DNA: TGCGCCAGCAGCCAAACAGGGAACCAAGAGACCCAGTACTTC

D gene: TRBD1
J gene: TRBJ2-7
V gene: TRBV6-4
clone size: few
CDR3 protein: CASTGDSSYEQYF
CDR3 DNA: TGTGCCAGCACTGGGGACAGCTCCTACGAGCAGTACTTC

D gene: TRBD1
J gene: TRBJ2-5
V gene: TRBV7-9
clone size: NA
CDR3 protein: CASSLAGPDREADF
CDR3 DNA: TGTGCCAGCAGCTTAGCAGGCCCGGACAGGGAGGCGGACTTC

D gene: TRBD2
J gene: TRBJ2-3
V gene: TRBV10-3
clone size: NA
CDR3 protein: CAISSLAGRAGDTQYF
CDR3 DNA: TGTGCCATCAGTTCCCTAGCGGGGCGGGCAGGAGATACGCAGTATTTT

D gene: NA
J gene: TRBJ1-2
V gene: TRBV6-5
clone size: NA
CDR3 protein: CASSYGQGKRYTF
CDR3 DNA: TGTGCCAGCAGTTACGGGCAGGGCAAACGCTACACCTTC

D gene: NA
J gene: TRBJ2-7
V gene: TRBV11-2
clone size: NA
CDR3 protein: CASSYKPGNEQYF
CDR3 DNA: TGTGCCAGCAGCTACAAACCAGGGAACGAGCAGTACTTC

D gene: NA
J gene: TRBJ2-1
V gene: TRBV2
clone size: NA
CDR3 protein: CASKTQGPNYNEQFF
CDR3 DNA: TGTGCCAGCAAGACCCAGGGTCCTAACTACAATGAGCAGTTCTTC

D gene: NA
J gene: TRBJ2-7
V gene: TRBV6-4
clone size: NA
CDR3 protein: CASSDGMGLVGAYEQYF
CDR3 DNA: TGTGCCAGCAGTGATGGAATGGGGCTAGTAGGAGCCTACGAGCAGTACTTC

D gene: NA
J gene: TRBJ1-1
V gene: TRBV4-2
clone size: NA
CDR3 protein: CASSQDLGTLSPSFF
CDR3 DNA: TGTGCCAGCAGCCAAGATCTTGGGACCCTATCCCCTTCTTTCTTT

D gene: NA
J gene: TRBJ2-2
V gene: TRBV5-1
clone size: NA
CDR3 protein: CASRWGRNTGELFF
CDR3 DNA: TGCGCCAGCAGATGGGGGCGCAACACCGGGGAGCTGTTTTTT

D gene: TRBD1
J gene: TRBJ1-4
V gene: TRBV5-1
clone size: NA
CDR3 protein: CASSLGQGPNEKLFF
CDR3 DNA: TGCGCCAGCAGCTTGGGACAGGGCCCTAATGAAAAACTGTTTTTT

D gene: NA
J gene: TRBJ2-7
V gene: TRBV6-5
clone size: few
CDR3 protein: CASRPGPEVYEQYF
CDR3 DNA: TGTGCCAGCAGACCCGGGCCAGAGGTGTACGAGCAGTACTTC

D gene: TRBD1
J gene: TRBJ2-1
V gene: TRBV2
clone size: NA
CDR3 protein: CASSVGGAAFNEQFF
CDR3 DNA: TGTGCCAGCAGCGTAGGGGGCGCGGCGTTCAATGAGCAGTTCTTC